The 32 T cell receptor beta chains given below trace back to one sample, sequenced in a study of OX40 agonist ivuxolimab in advanced cancers. The data were produced by immunoSEQ multiplex PCR, yet TCRdb's version contains in-frame clones alone and is incomplete. Among approximately 60,000 clones listed, almost 85% were seen once. Sequenced here: CD4+ or CD8+ T cells sorted from blood, sampled in a trial of the OX40 agonist ivuxolimab. All receptors derive from an adult with an advanced solid tumor such as melanoma, head and neck, liver or kidney cancer.

V is TRBV5-6 and J is TRBJ2-5; D assignment may be TRBD1 or TRBD2 (5 bases each). V was clipped by 0 bases and J by 7 bases, with 16 bases between them. Germline V gene lookup returns CDR1 SGHDT and CDR2 YYEEEE. The CDR3 length is 15 residues. This CDR3 is CASSLDGLGEVTQYF. The CDR3 DNA reads TGTGCCAGCAGCTTGGATGGGTTGGGGGAAGTGACCCAGTACTTC.

V usage is TRBV9 and J usage is TRBJ1-2; weak D call: TRBD1 (6 bases). The germline CDR1 and CDR2 sequences are SGDLS and YYNGEE. Trimming removed 0 bases from V and 2 bases from J, with 14 bases in between. The CDR3 has 16 amino acids. The CDR3, as DNA: TGTGCCAGCAGCGTAGCTCACAGGGCCAAGAACTATGGCTACACCTTC. This gives the protein CASSVAHRAKNYGYTF.

The V and J genes are TRBV12-5 and TRBJ2-7; D remains unclear. Germline CDR1 and CDR2: LGHNT and FRNRAP. V was pared by 2 bases and J by 2 bases, with 10 bases between. CDR3 length: 14 amino acids. This chain's CDR3 is CASGLMVGAYEQYF. DNA of the CDR3: TGTGCTAGTGGTTTGATGGTCGGTGCCTACGAGCAGTACTTC.

This chain uses TRBV27 with TRBJ2-1; TRBD2 aligns across 8 bases. Germline assignment: CDR1 MNHEY and CDR2 SMNVEV (reference sequence). The CDR3 contains 15 residues. Trimming removed 2 bases from V and 3 bases from J; junction bases left unmatched: 3. The CDR3: CASSLELADYNEQFF. The CDR3 nucleotides are TGTGCCAGCAGTTTAGAACTAGCGGACTACAATGAGCAGTTCTTC.

This sequence joins TRBV28 and TRBJ2-4; unclear D gene. Germline CDR1 is MDHEN and CDR2 is SYDVKM. Trimming cost V 6 bases and J 1 base, with 10 bases left between them. The CDR3 totals 14 residues. Written as DNA, the CDR3 is TGTGCCAGCAGGAAAAGGTTGGCCAAAAACATTCAGTACTTC. Its translation: CASRKRLAKNIQYF.

This clone has more than one count but fewer than ten. The chain employs TRBV12-5 and TRBJ2-1; D is possibly TRBD1 or TRBD2 (6 bases each). Trimming took off 0 bases at V and 3 bases at J, with 24 bases between the two ends. Germline CDR1 reads LGHNT; CDR2 reads FRNRAP. The CDR3 contains 20 residues. DNA for the CDR3: TGTGCTAGTGGTTTGGTACCGGGGTTGGGGGGCGAAAGTCGCTACAATGAGCAGTTCTTC. As protein: CASGLVPGLGGESRYNEQFF.

CDR3 bases: TGTGCCAGCGGTACAGGGATTTTAGCTACCGGGGAGCTGTTTTTT. Its protein is CASGTGILATGELFF. This chain connects TRBV27 to TRBJ2-2; possibly TRBD1 for D (6 bases). V was pared by 8 bases and J by 5 bases, with 18 bases between. The germline V gene encodes CDR1 MNHEY and CDR2 SMNVEV (reference sequence). The CDR3 has 15 residues.

The rearrangement links TRBV2 to TRBJ2-5, with D maybe TRBD2 (6 bases). The end of the DNA fits TRBJ2-7 better, so the J call may be wrong. The germline V gene encodes CDR1 SNHLY and CDR2 FYNNEI. This CDR3 has 12 amino acids. As DNA, the CDR3 is TGTGCCAGCAGCCTGGGGGGTTACGAGCAGTACTTC. This sequence encodes CASSLGGYEQYF.

The V call is TRBV7-2, the J call TRBJ2-7; D is perhaps TRBD2 (6 bases). The CDR3 has 13 amino acids. Germline V lookup: CDR1 SGHTA, CDR2 FQGNSA. V was trimmed by 4 bases and J by 3 bases, leaving 10 bases between them. The CDR3 sequence: CASSSKGGYEQYF. DNA of the CDR3: TGTGCCAGCAGCTCCAAGGGAGGCTACGAGCAGTACTTC.

This clone appeared a single time. V is TRBV9 and J is TRBJ1-4; D not resolved. The germline gives CDR1 SGDLS, CDR2 YYNGEE. V lost 0 bases and J lost 0, with 9 bases in between. This CDR3 is 16 amino acids long. The CDR3 DNA sequence: TGTGCCAGCAGCGTAGCCCCCCGGGCAACTAATGAAAAACTGTTTTTT. It yields the protein CASSVAPRATNEKLFF.

The chain recombines TRBV7-8 with TRBJ2-7; D uncertain. This CDR3 has 14 residues. V was shortened by 4 bases and J by 1 base, with 11 bases between the two germline ends. From germline, CDR1 is SGHVS and CDR2 FQNEAQ. Here the CDR3 DNA reads TGTGCCAGCAGCTCGACCTCACTTTCCTACGAGCAGTACTTC. Protein sequence: CASSSTSLSYEQYF. The whole variable domain, filled in from reference TRBV7-8 and TRBJ2-7, reads GAGVSQSPRYKVAKRGQDVALRCDPISGHVSLFWYQQALGQGPEFLTYFQNEAQLDKSGLPSDRFFAERPEGSVSTLKIQRTQQEDSAVYLCASSSTSLSYEQYFGPGTRLTVT.

CDR3 nucleotides: TGTGCCAGTAGTAGGACAGGGGGGAACACCGGGGAGCTGTTTTTT. Translating it yields CASSRTGGNTGELFF. The chain uses TRBV19 and TRBJ2-2; 10 nucleotides line up with TRBD1. J was trimmed by 1 base and V by 4 bases; bases with no gene match: 0. This CDR3 is 15 amino acids long. The germline V gene has CDR1 LNHDA and CDR2 SQIVND (reference sequence).

This chain joins TRBV5-4 and TRBJ1-2; weak D call: TRBD1 (5 bases). The germline gives CDR1 SGHNT, CDR2 YYREEE (reference sequence). V shed 4 bases and J shed 2 bases, with 15 bases lying between them. The CDR3 is 15 amino acids. This chain's CDR3 is CASSRDGTANYGYTF. Written as DNA, the CDR3 is TGTGCCAGCAGCAGGGACGGGACGGCGAACTATGGCTACACCTTC. Based on the CDR3 plus reference TRBV5-4 and TRBJ1-2, the full variable domain is ETGVTQSPTHLIKTRGQQVTLRCSSQSGHNTVSWYQQALGQGPQFIFQYYREEENGRGNFPPRFSGLQFPNYSSELNVNALELDDSALYLCASSRDGTANYGYTFGSGTRLTVV.

J is TRBJ1-6 and V is TRBV27, with D hard to call. This CDR3 has 11 amino acids. Germline CDR1 MNHEY, CDR2 SMNVEV (reference sequence). Trimming left V 8 bases short and J 8 bases short, with 7 bases between. CDR3 loop: CASGPDSPLHF. The DNA for the CDR3 is TGTGCCAGCGGCCCGGATTCACCCCTCCACTTT.

This chain connects TRBV5-1 to TRBJ2-3, with no clear D. Between the trimmed V and J ends, which lost 5 bases and 6 bases, there was a span of 10 bases. CDR1 is SGHRS, CDR2 YFSETQ, per germline. The CDR3 length is 12 residues. The CDR3 loop is CASRGEADTQYF. The CDR3 nucleotides read TGCGCCAGCAGGGGCGAGGCGGATACGCAGTATTTT.

V gene TRBV14 combines with J gene TRBJ1-1; no reliable D call. This CDR3 has 14 residues. The V end was cut by 3 bases, the J end by 1 base, with 9 bases between. Germline V gene lookup returns CDR1 SGHDN and CDR2 FVKESK. DNA of the CDR3: TGTGCCAGCAGCCACCGGGTGCGGAACACTGAAGCTTTCTTT. Its translation: CASSHRVRNTEAFF.

V usage is TRBV7-9 and J usage is TRBJ2-3; the match to TRBD1 covers 9 bases. The J segment lost 0 bases and the V segment lost 1 base, leaving 5 bases of the junction unmatched. The CDR3 has 17 residues. The germline V gene has CDR1 SEHNR and CDR2 FQNEAQ (reference sequence). In DNA form, the CDR3 reads TGTGCCAGCAGCTTAGGTTACAGGGGGCGAAGCACAGATACGCAGTATTTT. It encodes CASSLGYRGRSTDTQYF.

The chain combines TRBV4-3 with TRBJ2-1; D is unresolved. There are 15 residues in the CDR3. The ends were cut back, 0 bases at V and 12 bases at J, with 18 bases in the middle. CDR1 and CDR2 from the germline V gene are LGHNA and YSLEER. CDR3 sequence: CASSQEGFSKLAQFF. DNA for the CDR3: TGCGCCAGCAGCCAAGAGGGGTTTTCCAAGCTTGCGCAGTTCTTC.

J is TRBJ2-6 and V is TRBV4-2, with 12 bases fitting TRBD1. Germline V CDR1 and CDR2: LGHNA, YNFKEQ. The junction had 5 bases not matched to a gene; V was cut back by 4 bases and J by 4 bases. The CDR3 is 17 amino acids. CDR3 DNA sequence: TGTGCCAGCAGCCCAGGGACAGGGGGCAAAGGGGCCAACGTCCTGACTTTC. Translated: CASSPGTGGKGANVLTF.

The chain joins TRBV11-1 to TRBJ2-7, with D unclear. In germline, CDR1 is SGHAT, CDR2 FQDESV (reference sequence). The V end lost 4 bases, the J end lost 2 bases, and 12 bases lay between the germline ends. This CDR3 is 14 amino acids long. The CDR3 nucleotides read TGTGCCAGCAGCTGGAGCCGAGTGGCCTACGAGCAGTACTTC. It translates to CASSWSRVAYEQYF. Full variable domain (outside the CDR3, taken from reference TRBV11-1 and TRBJ2-7): EAEVAQSPRYKITEKSQAVAFWCDPISGHATLYWYRQILGQGPELLVQFQDESVVDDSQLPKDRFSAERLKGVDSTLKIQPAELGDSAMYLCASSWSRVAYEQYFGPGTRLTVT.

This clone has only one observation. The chain joins TRBV18 to TRBJ2-5, with D uncertain. The CDR3 is 13 residues long. Germline CDR1 reads KGHSH; CDR2 reads LQKENI. Trimming stripped 6 bases from V and 5 bases from J, with 13 bases between. The CDR3 DNA reads TGTGCCAGCTCTCAAGGGATAGGGGAGACCCAGTACTTC. This translates into CASSQGIGETQYF.

The chain employs TRBV5-5 and TRBJ1-2; the D gene is possibly TRBD1 (5 bases). There are 14 residues in the CDR3. Between the trimmed V and J ends, which lost 4 bases and 1 base, there was a span of 11 bases. Germline CDR1 reads SGHKS; CDR2 reads YYEKEE (reference sequence). The CDR3 nucleotides are TGTGCCAGCAGCCGCGCGGGGGTTAACTATGGCTACACCTTC. Translating gives CASSRAGVNYGYTF.

This chain links TRBV5-1 with TRBJ1-6, with D perhaps TRBD1 (5 bases). There are 15 residues in the CDR3. Germline V gene data show CDR1 as SGHRS and CDR2 as YFSETQ. V gave up 4 bases and J gave up 7 bases, with 15 bases separating them. The CDR3: CASSPTVRDNSPLHF. The CDR3 coding sequence is TGCGCCAGCAGCCCCACGGTCAGGGACAATTCACCCCTCCACTTT.

In this sample, this clone turned up once. The chain has TRBV7-2 and TRBJ2-7; no clear D gene. Trimming removed 5 bases at V and 4 bases at J, with 9 bases between. The CDR3 has 12 amino acids. Germline loops: CDR1 SGHTA, CDR2 FQGNSA. DNA of the CDR3: TGTGCCAGCAGCGCGATCGGGTACGAGCAGTACTTC. Protein: CASSAIGYEQYF.

This rearrangement joins TRBV15 to TRBJ2-3; 11 bases agree with TRBD2. CDR3 length equals 15 residues. V was clipped by 2 bases and J by 3 bases; unmatched bases: 1. Germline values: CDR1 LNHNV, CDR2 YYDKDF (reference sequence). CDR3 protein: CATSRTSGRTDTQYF. In DNA, the CDR3 is TGTGCCACCAGCAGAACTAGCGGGAGAACAGATACGCAGTATTTT. Full variable domain (rest looked up from reference TRBV15 and TRBJ2-3): DAMVIQNPRYQVTQFGKPVTLSCSQTLNHNVMYWYQQKSSQAPKLLFHYYDKDFNNEADTPDNFQSRRPNTSFCFLDIRSPGLGDTAMYLCATSRTSGRTDTQYFGPGTRLTVL.

The V and J genes are TRBV5-5 and TRBJ2-7; 10 nucleotides line up with TRBD2. Germline V lookup: CDR1 SGHKS, CDR2 YYEKEE (reference sequence). Trimming took 0 bases from V and 4 from J; bases not matched to a gene: 10. The CDR3 has 17 amino acids. CDR3 sequence (DNA): TGTGCCAGCAGCTTGGGCCTAGCGGGAGCCTTGTCTTACGAGCAGTACTTC. Translated, it gives CASSLGLAGALSYEQYF.

This clone has more than one count but fewer than ten. J is TRBJ2-7 and V is TRBV5-6; D might be TRBD1 (5 bases). Trimming removed 0 bases from V and 5 bases from J, with 15 bases in between. The V gene's germline CDR1 is SGHDT and CDR2 YYEEEE. The CDR3 runs to 15 residues. The CDR3 bases are TGTGCCAGCAGCTTGGACTTCCGCAGGGCCCACGAGCAGTACTTC. The encoded protein is CASSLDFRRAHEQYF. Drawing the rest from reference TRBV5-6 and TRBJ2-7, the complete variable domain is DAGVTQSPTHLIKTRGQQVTLRCSPKSGHDTVSWYQQALGQGPQFIFQYYEEEERQRGNFPDRFSGHQFPNYSSELNVNALLLGDSALYLCASSLDFRRAHEQYFGPGTRLTVT.

This chain joins TRBV6-1 and TRBJ1-5; D remains ambiguous. Between the trimmed V and J ends, which lost 4 bases and 7 bases, there was a span of 11 bases. CDR1 is MNHNS and CDR2 is SASEGT in the germline V gene. This CDR3 is built from 13 residues. CDR3: CASSARLGQPQHF. The CDR3 DNA reads TGTGCCAGCAGTGCCCGGCTCGGGCAGCCCCAGCATTTT.

The chain has TRBV2 and TRBJ1-1, with unresolved D. Germline V CDR1 and CDR2: SNHLY, FYNNEI. V dropped 6 bases and J dropped 2 bases, with 7 bases sitting between them. CDR3 length: 12 amino acids. CDR3 in DNA: TGTGCCAGCAGAGAACATAACACTGAAGCTTTCTTT. It yields the protein CASREHNTEAFF. Complete variable domain (other parts from reference TRBV2 and TRBJ1-1): EPEVTQTPSHQVTQMGQEVILRCVPISNHLYFYWYRQILGQKVEFLVSFYNNEISEKSEIFDDQFSVERPDGSNFTLKIRSTKLEDSAMYFCASREHNTEAFFGQGTRLTVV.

This sequence joins TRBV10-3 and TRBJ1-1; tentative D call: TRBD1 (6 bases). Trimming shortened V by 4 bases and J by 6 bases, and 15 bases separated the two germline ends. The CDR3 extends over 14 amino acids. From germline, CDR1 is ENHRY and CDR2 SYGVKD. CDR3 in amino acids: CAISGGTYPPEAFF. CDR3 nucleotide sequence: TGTGCCATCAGTGGTGGGACATACCCCCCTGAAGCTTTCTTT.

This sequence joins TRBV11-2 and TRBJ2-7; D might be TRBD1 or TRBD2, each matching 5 bases. The V end lost 5 bases, the J end lost 7 bases, and 24 bases lay between the germline ends. The CDR3 is 16 amino acids. Per the germline V gene, CDR1 is SGHAT and CDR2 is FQNNGV. CDR3 in amino acids: CASSPRQVRGSGEQYF. The DNA of the CDR3 is TGTGCCAGCAGCCCCCGTCAGGTCCGGGGCTCTGGGGAGCAGTACTTC.

The chain employs TRBV7-2 and TRBJ2-1; TRBD2 agrees at 9 bases. Per the germline V gene, CDR1 is SGHTA and CDR2 is FQGNSA. This CDR3 is built from 13 residues. V gave up 9 bases and J gave up 4 bases; unmatched junction bases: 4. The CDR3 DNA reads TGTGCCAGTCAGGCGGGAGGGTACAATGAGCAGTTCTTC. This encodes CASQAGGYNEQFF.